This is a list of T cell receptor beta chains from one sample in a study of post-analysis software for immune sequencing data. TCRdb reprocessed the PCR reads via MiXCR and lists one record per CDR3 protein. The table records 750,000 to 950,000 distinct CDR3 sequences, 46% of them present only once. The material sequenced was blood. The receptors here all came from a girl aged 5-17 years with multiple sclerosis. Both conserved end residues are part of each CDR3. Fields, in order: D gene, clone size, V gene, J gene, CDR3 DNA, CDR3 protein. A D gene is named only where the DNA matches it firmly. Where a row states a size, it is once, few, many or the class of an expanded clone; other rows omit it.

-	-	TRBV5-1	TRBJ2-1	TGCGCCAGCAGCTTGGAACCAGTATCTTCATCCTACAATGAGCAGTTCTTC	CASSLEPVSSSYNEQFF
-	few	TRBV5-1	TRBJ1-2	TGCGCCAGCAGCCCGGACAGCTCTAACTATGGCTACACCTTC	CASSPDSSNYGYTF
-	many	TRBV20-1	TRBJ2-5	TGCAGTGCTAGACTAGTTGGGGGAGAGACCCAGTACTTC	CSARLVGGETQYF
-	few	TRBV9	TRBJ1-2	TGTGCCAGCAGGGCCCCCGCCGGTGCCTATGGCTACACCTTC	CASRAPAGAYGYTF
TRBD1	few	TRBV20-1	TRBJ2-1	TGCAGTGCTAGACCCCCGGACAGGGGGCTCAATGAGCAGTTCTTC	CSARPPDRGLNEQFF
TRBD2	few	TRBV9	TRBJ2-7	TGTGCCAGCAGCGTAGATCCTAGCGGGAGCAGGTACGAGCAGTACTTC	CASSVDPSGSRYEQYF
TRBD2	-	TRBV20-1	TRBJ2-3	TGCAGTGCTAGAGTCGGACTAGCGGGAGAAGGCACAGATACGCAGTATTTT	CSARVGLAGEGTDTQYF
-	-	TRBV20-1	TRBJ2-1	TGCAGCCCCAACGGTCTGGGGAATGAGCAGTTCTTC	CSPNGLGNEQFF
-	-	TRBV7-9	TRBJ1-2	TGTGCCAGCAGCCGGGACATCGTTAACTATGGCTACACCTTC	CASSRDIVNYGYTF
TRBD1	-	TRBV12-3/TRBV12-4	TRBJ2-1	TGTGCCAGCAGTCCCCGGGACAGGGGGCCCGGGGAGACCCAGTTCTTC	CASSPRDRGPGETQFF
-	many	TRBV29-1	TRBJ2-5	TGCAGCGTTGTTGGACCTATAACCACAGAGACCCAGTACTTC	CSVVGPITTETQYF
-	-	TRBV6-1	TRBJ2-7	TGTGCCAGCAGTGAACAACGAACAGGGACGTCCTACGAGCAGTACTTC	CASSEQRTGTSYEQYF
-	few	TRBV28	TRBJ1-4	TGTGCCAGCAGTTTATCGCCAGCTAATGAAAAACTGTTTTTT	CASSLSPANEKLFF
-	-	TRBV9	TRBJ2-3	TGTGCCAGCAGCGTAGCATCCGGGGCGGATACGCAGTATTTT	CASSVASGADTQYF
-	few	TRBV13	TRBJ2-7	TGTGCCAGCAGCGTGAAGGGCCGGAGCTCCTACGAGCAGTACTTC	CASSVKGRSSYEQYF
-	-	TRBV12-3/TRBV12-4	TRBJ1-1	TGTGCCAGCAGTTTTAGGGACACTACGAACACTGAAGCTTTCTTT	CASSFRDTTNTEAFF
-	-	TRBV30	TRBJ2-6	TGTGCCTGGAGGGGAACCTCCTACGTCCTGACTTTC	CAWRGTSYVLTF
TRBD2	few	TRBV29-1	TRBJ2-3	TGCAGCCTGGGAGGGACAGATACGCAGTATTTT	CSLGGTDTQYF
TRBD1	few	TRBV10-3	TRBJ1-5	TGTGCCATCAGTGTGGGACAGGACAATCAGCCCCAGCATTTT	CAISVGQDNQPQHF
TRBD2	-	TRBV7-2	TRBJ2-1	TGTGCCAGCAGCGAGCTAGCGGGAGGGCCTAGTAGCACCTACAATGAGCAGTTCTTC	CASSELAGGPSSTYNEQFF
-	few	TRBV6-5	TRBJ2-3	TGTGCCAGCAGCCTTGGTGACCCGTCCGCGCAGTATTTT	CASSLGDPSAQYF
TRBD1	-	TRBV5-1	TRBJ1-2	TGCGCCAGCAGCTCCCTGGGACAGGGGGTCCCGGATGGCTACACCTTC	CASSSLGQGVPDGYTF
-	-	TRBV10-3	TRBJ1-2	TGTGCCATCAGTGGGCAGGATGGCTACACCTTC	CAISGQDGYTF
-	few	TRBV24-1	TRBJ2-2	TGTGCCACCAGAAGAAATACAGGAACCGGGGAGCTGTTTTTT	CATRRNTGTGELFF
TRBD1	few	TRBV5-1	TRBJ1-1	TGCGCCAGCAGCTTGGCCGGACAGGGTCTTGAAGCTTTCTTT	CASSLAGQGLEAFF
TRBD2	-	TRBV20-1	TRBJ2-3	TGCAGTGCCGGGGGGAGGAGTAATTTTGAGGATACGCAGTATTTT	CSAGGRSNFEDTQYF
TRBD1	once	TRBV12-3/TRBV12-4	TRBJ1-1	TGTGCCAGCAGCCTGGGAAAGGGGGCGCAAGCTTTCTTT	CASSLGKGAQAFF
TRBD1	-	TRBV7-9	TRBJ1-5	TGTGCCAGCAGCTCGTCTACAGGGGGTAGCAATCAGCCCCAGCATTTT	CASSSSTGGSNQPQHF
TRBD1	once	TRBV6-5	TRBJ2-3	TGTGCCAGCAGTCACTCTGCTCGACAGGGCCACCTGGGGACGCAGTATTTT	CASSHSARQGHLGTQYF
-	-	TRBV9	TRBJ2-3	TGTGCCAGCAGCGTAGGGGAACGGGAGATCGCTGGCACAGATACGCAGTATTTT	CASSVGEREIAGTDTQYF
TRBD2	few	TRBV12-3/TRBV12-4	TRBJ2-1	TGTGCCAGCAGTTCGGGAGGGGGGGAGCAGTTCTTC	CASSSGGGEQFF
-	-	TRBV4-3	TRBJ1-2	TGCGCCAGCAGCCAAACAGCCCCAACAGGGTCAATTAACTATGGCTACACCTTC	CASSQTAPTGSINYGYTF
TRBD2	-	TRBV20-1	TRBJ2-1	TGCAGTGCTAGGGGGGGACTAGCGGGAGTCCATGAGCAGTTCTTC	CSARGGLAGVHEQFF
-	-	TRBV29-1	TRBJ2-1	TGCAGCGTTGAAAAGGACGGGCTGCCCCCCTGGGATGAGCAGTTCTTC	CSVEKDGLPPWDEQFF
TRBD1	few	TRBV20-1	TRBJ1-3	TGCAGTGCTAGAATGGCAGGGGGTCGTGGAAACACCATATATTTT	CSARMAGGRGNTIYF
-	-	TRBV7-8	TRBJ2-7	TGTGCCAGCAGCTCCCGACAGGCGTTCTACGAGCAGTACTTC	CASSSRQAFYEQYF
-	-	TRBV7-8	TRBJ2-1	TGTGCCAGCAGCCTGGAGCGGAGGGAGTACAATGAGCAGTTCTTC	CASSLERREYNEQFF
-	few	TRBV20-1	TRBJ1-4	TGCAGTGCTAGCGACAACGGTGAAAAACTGTTTTTT	CSASDNGEKLFF
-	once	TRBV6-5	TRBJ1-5	TGTGCCAGCAGTACTACAGCTAGTGATCAGCCCCAGCATTTT	CASSTTASDQPQHF
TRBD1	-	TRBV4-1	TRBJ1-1	TGCGCCAGCAGCCAGACAGGGAGTCACACTGAAGCTTTCTTT	CASSQTGSHTEAFF
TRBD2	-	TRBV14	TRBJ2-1	TGTGCCAGCAGCCAAGACGGCGCTAGCGGGAGGGCCTGGTCCTACAATGAGCAGTTCTTC	CASSQDGASGRAWSYNEQFF
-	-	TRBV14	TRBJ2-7	TGTGCCAGCAGCCAAGGGGGGAGACGGCTTTACGAGCAGTACTTC	CASSQGGRRLYEQYF
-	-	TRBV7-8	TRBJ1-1	TGTGCCAGCCGGTGGGGCAGGTCCTCCATGAACACTGAAGCTTTCTTT	CASRWGRSSMNTEAFF
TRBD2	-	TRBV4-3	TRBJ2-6	TGCGCCAGCAGCCAAGAGGCTAGCGGCCCACATGGGGCCAACGTCCTGACTTTC	CASSQEASGPHGANVLTF
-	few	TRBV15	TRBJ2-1	TGTGCCACCAGCAGAGATCGAAGCCCCCAACTCAATGAGCAGTTCTTC	CATSRDRSPQLNEQFF
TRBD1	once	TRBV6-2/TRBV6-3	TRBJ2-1	TGTGCCAGCAGTAACGGGGGGGGGACAGGGGCCTACAATGAGCAGTTCTTC	CASSNGGGTGAYNEQFF
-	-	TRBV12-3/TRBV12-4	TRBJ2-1	TGTGCCAGCTCGGAGGAGGACAATGAGCAGTTCTTC	CASSEEDNEQFF
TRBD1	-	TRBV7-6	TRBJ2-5	TGTGCCAGCAGCTCCGACAGGGGGCGAAGTCTAGAGACCCAGTACTTC	CASSSDRGRSLETQYF
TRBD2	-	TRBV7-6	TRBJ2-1	TGTGCCAGCAGCTTATTGGGCTCCGGGACTAGCGGGTACAATGAGCAGTTCTTC	CASSLLGSGTSGYNEQFF
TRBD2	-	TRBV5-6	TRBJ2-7	TGTGCCAGCAGCCATTATCGGGGGGTCGAGCAGTACTTC	CASSHYRGVEQYF
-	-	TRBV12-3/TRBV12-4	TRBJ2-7	TGTGCCACCTCGACGGGCTCCCACGAGCAGTACTTC	CATSTGSHEQYF
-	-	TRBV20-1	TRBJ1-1	TGCAGTACTAGAGGGAGCATGAACACTGAAGCTTTCTTT	CSTRGSMNTEAFF
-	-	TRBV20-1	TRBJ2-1	TGCAGTGCCGGCGAGAGACTGGGCAATGAGCAGTTCTTC	CSAGERLGNEQFF
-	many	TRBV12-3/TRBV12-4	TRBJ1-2	TGTGCCAGCAGTTTAGGACAGATCTATGGCTACACCTTC	CASSLGQIYGYTF
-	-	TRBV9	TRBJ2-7	TGTGCCAGCAGCCCTGGGAGACACCCACCAGCGTACTTC	CASSPGRHPPAYF